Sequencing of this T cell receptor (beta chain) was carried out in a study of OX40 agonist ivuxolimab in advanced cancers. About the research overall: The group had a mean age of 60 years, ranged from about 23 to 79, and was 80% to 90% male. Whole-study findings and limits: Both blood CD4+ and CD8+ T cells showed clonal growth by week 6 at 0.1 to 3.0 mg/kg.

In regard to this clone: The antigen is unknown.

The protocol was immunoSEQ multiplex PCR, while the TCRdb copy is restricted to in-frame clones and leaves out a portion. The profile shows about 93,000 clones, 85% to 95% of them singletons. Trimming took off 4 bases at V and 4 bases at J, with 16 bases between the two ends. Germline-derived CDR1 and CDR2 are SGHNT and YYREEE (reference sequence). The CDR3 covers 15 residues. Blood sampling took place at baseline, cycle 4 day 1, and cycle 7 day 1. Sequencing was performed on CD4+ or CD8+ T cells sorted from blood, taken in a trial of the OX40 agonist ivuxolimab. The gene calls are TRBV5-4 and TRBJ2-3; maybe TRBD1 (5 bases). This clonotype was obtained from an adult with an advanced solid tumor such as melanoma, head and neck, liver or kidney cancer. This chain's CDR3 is CASSPSDTGPDTQYF. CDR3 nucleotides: TGTGCCAGCAGCCCATCAGACACAGGTCCAGATACGCAGTATTTT. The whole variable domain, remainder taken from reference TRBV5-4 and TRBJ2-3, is ETGVTQSPTHLIKTRGQQVTLRCSSQSGHNTVSWYQQALGQGPQFIFQYYREEENGRGNFPPRFSGLQFPNYSSELNVNALELDDSALYLCASSPSDTGPDTQYFGPGTRLTVL.